This T cell receptor (beta chain) originates from a study of cytomegalovirus exposure and HLA in healthy donors. The V gene's germline CDR1 is SGHDT and CDR2 YYEEEE. CDR3 length: 13 residues. Trimming removed 0 bases from V and 9 bases from J; junction bases left unmatched: 5. The PCR was carried out with 60 Vbeta primers and 13 Jbeta primers. Profiled with immunoSEQ multiplex PCR; TCRdb holds only in-frame clones, not every one. The data show about 130,000 clones, 74% seen once. This chain joins TRBV5-6 and TRBJ2-7, with 8 nucleotides matching TRBD2. This TCR came from a woman aged 45-65 years in good health and CMV-seropositive. The sample was PBMCs. The CDR3 DNA reads as TGTGCCAGCAGCTTGGAGCGGGGGTTAGGGCAGTACTTC. The encoded protein is CASSLERGLGQYF.